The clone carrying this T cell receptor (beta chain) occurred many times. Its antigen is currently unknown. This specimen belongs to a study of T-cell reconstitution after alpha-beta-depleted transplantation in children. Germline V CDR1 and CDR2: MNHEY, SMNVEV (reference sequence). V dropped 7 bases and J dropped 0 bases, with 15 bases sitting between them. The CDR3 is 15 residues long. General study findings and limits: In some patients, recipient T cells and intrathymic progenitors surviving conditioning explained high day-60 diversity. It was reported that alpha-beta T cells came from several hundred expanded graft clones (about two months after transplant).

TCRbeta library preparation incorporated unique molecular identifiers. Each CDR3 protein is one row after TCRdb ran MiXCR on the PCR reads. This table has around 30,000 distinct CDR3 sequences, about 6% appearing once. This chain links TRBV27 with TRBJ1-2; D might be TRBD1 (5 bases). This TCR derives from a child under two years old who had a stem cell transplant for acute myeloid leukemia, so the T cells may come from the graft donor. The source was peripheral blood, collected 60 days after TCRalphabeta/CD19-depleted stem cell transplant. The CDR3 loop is CASTPGQGPNYGYTF. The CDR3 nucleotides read TGTGCCAGCACCCCTGGGCAGGGTCCTAACTATGGCTACACCTTC.